This passage covers 11 T cell receptor beta chains from one sample sequenced in a study of identical twins (dated by TCRdb to between 2015 and 2016). Libraries were made using 5' RACE. This sample was sequenced with an Illumina HiSeq 2000. Using fastp trimming at Q25 and MiXCR clonotype assembly, TCRdb reanalyzed the public sequencing data and kept in-frame beta chains. CDR3 protein sequences are deduplicated, and each keeps its most common genes and DNA. The sample includes some 500,000 distinct CDR3 sequences, with 9% to 10% observed a single time. The top ten clones comprise roughly 3% of the sample. Separately, the same data were catalogued under a study of yellow fever vaccine responses in identical twins.

Sequenced sample: PBMCs. These receptors originate from a woman younger than 35 in good health.

This clonotype was seen only a few times. V gene TRBV18 combines with J gene TRBJ1-5; D is possibly TRBD1 (5 bases). This CDR3 has 14 residues. CDR1 KGHSH and CDR2 LQKENI come from the germline V gene. With 5 bases removed from V and 3 bases from J, the gap between germline ends came to 11 bases. The CDR3 region has the DNA TGTGCCAGCTCAGAGGGACGGAACAATCAGCCCCAGCATTTT. This gives the protein CASSEGRNNQPQHF.

The chain carries TRBV20-1 and TRBJ2-7; TRBD1 aligns across 8 bases. The CDR3 has 14 amino acids. The germline gives CDR1 DFQATT, CDR2 SNEGSKA (reference sequence). Trimming took 0 bases from V and 5 from J; bases not matched to a gene: 6. CDR3 sequence reads: CSARDQGQGNEQYF. The CDR3 DNA is TGCAGTGCTAGAGACCAAGGACAGGGCAACGAGCAGTACTTC.

The rearrangement uses TRBV9 and TRBJ2-7; 12 bases line up with TRBD2. Trimming at V came to 4 bases and at J to 5 bases, leaving 4 bases not matched to a gene. The CDR3 contains 14 residues. The germline V gene encodes CDR1 SGDLS and CDR2 YYNGEE. The CDR3 reads CASSPLAGGNEQYF. The DNA for the CDR3 is TGTGCCAGCAGCCCACTAGCGGGGGGAAACGAGCAGTACTTC.

This clonotype was seen repeatedly, ten times or more. The V gene is TRBV28, the J gene TRBJ2-1; a weak D match, TRBD1 (6 bases). With 3 bases removed from V and 3 bases from J, the gap between germline ends came to 15 bases. Germline lookup yields CDR1 MDHEN and CDR2 SYDVKM. The CDR3 consists of 16 residues. The DNA of the CDR3 is TGTGCCAGCAGTTTCCTCGGACAGCCCAACTACAATGAGCAGTTCTTC. It specifies CASSFLGQPNYNEQFF.

The chain joins TRBV7-2 to TRBJ1-6; no reliable D call. The CDR3 is 15 residues long. Germline CDR1 and CDR2: SGHTA and FQGNSA. Trimming removed 2 bases from V and 9 bases from J, with 14 bases in between. The CDR3 loop is CASSLIGRGSSPLHF. CDR3 DNA sequence: TGTGCCAGCAGCTTAATAGGTCGGGGTTCTTCACCCCTCCACTTT.

The CDR3 DNA reads TGTGCCAGCAGTTTGGGACTAGGATCCGGGGAGCTGTTTTTT. Protein product: CASSLGLGSGELFF. The chain employs TRBV12-3 or TRBV12-4 and TRBJ2-2, with 8 bases that match TRBD2. J lost 6 bases, V lost 3 bases, and 3 bases had no gene match. This CDR3 region has 14 residues.

The table lists this clonotype with many counts. The chain links TRBV4-1 to TRBJ2-1; TRBD1 matches at 8 bases. Germline-derived CDR1 and CDR2 are MGHRA and YSYEKL. CDR3 length: 16 amino acids. With V trimmed by 2 bases and J by 2 bases, 5 bases remained unmatched. CDR3 in DNA: TGCGCCAGCAGCCAACCGACAGGGGCGACCTACAATGAGCAGTTCTTC. Protein: CASSQPTGATYNEQFF.

Here the CDR3 reads CASRTREKAQHF. The CDR3 DNA reads as TGTGCCAGTAGAACAAGGGAGAAGGCCCAGCATTTT. The chain couples TRBV19 to TRBJ1-5; D unresolved. Germline-derived CDR1 and CDR2 are LNHDA and SQIVND (reference sequence). CDR3 length equals 12 residues. Trimming pared 6 bases from V and 11 bases from J, leaving 14 bases between.

This clonotype was seen a single time. The rearrangement links TRBV12-5 to TRBJ2-2; TRBD2 aligns across 14 bases. The germline gives CDR1 LGHNT, CDR2 FRNRAP. Trimming at V came to 2 bases and at J to 4 bases, leaving 15 bases not matched to a gene. This CDR3 has 21 amino acids. The CDR3 spells CASGLNRQGGLAGGRTGELFF. CDR3 nucleotides: TGTGCTAGTGGTTTGAACAGACAGGGAGGACTAGCGGGAGGACGCACCGGGGAGCTGTTTTTT.

This chain connects TRBV20-1 to TRBJ2-1, with D unclear. Trimming shortened V by 6 bases and J by 4 bases, and 13 bases separated the two germline ends. The CDR3 has 13 amino acids. The germline V gene has CDR1 DFQATT and CDR2 SNEGSKA (reference sequence). CDR3 residues: CSAAQAAYNEQFF. CDR3 nucleotide sequence: TGCAGTGCCGCCCAGGCGGCGTACAATGAGCAGTTCTTC.

This chain joins TRBV20-1 and TRBJ2-5; possibly TRBD1 for D (5 bases). The germline V gene has CDR1 DFQATT and CDR2 SNEGSKA (reference sequence). V lost 4 bases to trimming and J lost 2 bases, with 14 bases between them. The CDR3 runs to 14 residues. CDR3 coding DNA: TGCAGTGCTATTCGACAGCCTACACAAGAGACCCAGTACTTC. This encodes CSAIRQPTQETQYF.